This T cell receptor (beta chain) was recovered during a study of response to subunit inactivated influenza vaccine. Study-wide results and caveats: The authors offered the suggestion that each seasonal influenza vaccination recruits few new T cells.

Remarks on this clonotype: Its target is unknown.

TCRdb reprocessed the RT-PCR reads via MiXCR and lists one record per CDR3 protein. This table holds hundreds of thousands of distinct CDR3 sequences, about 14% found once. This CDR3 spans 15 amino acids. V lost 0 bases and J 2 bases, leaving 11 bases between the germline ends. CDR1 DFQATT and CDR2 SNEGSKA come from the germline V gene (reference sequence). The origin of this receptor is a man aged 50 to 59 who received an inactivated influenza vaccine. The sample consisted of PBMCs from blood, taken roughly 2 weeks before vaccination. V is TRBV20-1 and J is TRBJ2-1; D not certain. In DNA, the CDR3 is TGCAGTGCTAGAGATGGACGTGGGGCCTACAATGAGCAGTTCTTC. Residues: CSARDGRGAYNEQFF.